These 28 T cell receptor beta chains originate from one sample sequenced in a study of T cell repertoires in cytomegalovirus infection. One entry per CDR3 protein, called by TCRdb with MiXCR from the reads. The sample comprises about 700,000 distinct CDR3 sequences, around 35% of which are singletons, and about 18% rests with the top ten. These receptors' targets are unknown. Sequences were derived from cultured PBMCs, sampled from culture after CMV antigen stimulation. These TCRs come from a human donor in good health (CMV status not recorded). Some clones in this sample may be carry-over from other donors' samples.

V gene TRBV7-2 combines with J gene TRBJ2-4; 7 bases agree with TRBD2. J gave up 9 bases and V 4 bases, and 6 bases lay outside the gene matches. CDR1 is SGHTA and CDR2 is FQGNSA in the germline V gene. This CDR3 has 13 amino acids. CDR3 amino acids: CASSSRGGGIQYF. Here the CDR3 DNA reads TGTGCCAGCAGCTCACGGGGCGGGGGCATTCAGTACTTC.

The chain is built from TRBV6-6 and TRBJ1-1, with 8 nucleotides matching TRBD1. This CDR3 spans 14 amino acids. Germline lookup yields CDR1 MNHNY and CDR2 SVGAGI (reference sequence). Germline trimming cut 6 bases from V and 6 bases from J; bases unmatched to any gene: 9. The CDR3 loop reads CASSPGQGVAEAFF. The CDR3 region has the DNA TGTGCCAGCAGCCCCGGACAGGGAGTCGCTGAAGCTTTCTTT.

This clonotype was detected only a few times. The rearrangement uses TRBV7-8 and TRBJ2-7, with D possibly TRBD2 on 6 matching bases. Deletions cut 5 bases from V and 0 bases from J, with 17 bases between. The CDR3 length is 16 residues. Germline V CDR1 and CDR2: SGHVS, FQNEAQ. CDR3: CASSRNTGGASYEQYF. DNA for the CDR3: TGTGCCAGCAGCCGGAACACTGGCGGGGCCTCCTACGAGCAGTACTTC.

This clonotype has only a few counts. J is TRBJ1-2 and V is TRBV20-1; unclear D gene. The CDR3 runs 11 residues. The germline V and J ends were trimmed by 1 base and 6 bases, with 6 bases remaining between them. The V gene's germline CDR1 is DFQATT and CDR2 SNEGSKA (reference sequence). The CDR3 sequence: CSARVSNGYTF. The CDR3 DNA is TGCAGTGCTAGAGTATCCAATGGCTACACCTTC.

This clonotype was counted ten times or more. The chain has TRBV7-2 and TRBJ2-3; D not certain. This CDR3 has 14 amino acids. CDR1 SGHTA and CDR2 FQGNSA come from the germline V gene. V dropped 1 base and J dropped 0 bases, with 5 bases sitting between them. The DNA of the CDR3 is TGTGCCAGCAGCTTAGTCCGGAGCACAGATACGCAGTATTTT. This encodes CASSLVRSTDTQYF.

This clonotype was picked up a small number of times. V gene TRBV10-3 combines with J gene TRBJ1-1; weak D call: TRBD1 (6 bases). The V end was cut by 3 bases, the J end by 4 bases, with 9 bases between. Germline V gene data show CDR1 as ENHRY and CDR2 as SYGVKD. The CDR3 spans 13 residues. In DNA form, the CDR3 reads TGTGCCATCAGTGATAGGGGGGGCACTGAAGCTTTCTTT. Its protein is CAISDRGGTEAFF.

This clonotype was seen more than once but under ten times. The CDR3, as DNA: TGCGCCAGCAGCCAAGATGGAATTCCAGGGATCTATGGCTACACCTTC. This gives the protein CASSQDGIPGIYGYTF. The V and J genes are TRBV4-3 and TRBJ1-2; perhaps TRBD1 as D (5 bases). V lost 0 bases and J 4 bases, leaving 15 bases between the germline ends. Germline V gives CDR1 LGHNA, CDR2 YSLEER. This CDR3 is 16 amino acids long.

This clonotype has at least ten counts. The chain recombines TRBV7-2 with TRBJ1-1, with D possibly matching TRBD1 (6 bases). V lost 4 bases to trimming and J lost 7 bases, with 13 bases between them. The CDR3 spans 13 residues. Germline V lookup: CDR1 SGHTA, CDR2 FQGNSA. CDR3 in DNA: TGTGCCAGCAGCTCTTGGGGAGGGGGTGAAGCTTTCTTT. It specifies CASSSWGGGEAFF.

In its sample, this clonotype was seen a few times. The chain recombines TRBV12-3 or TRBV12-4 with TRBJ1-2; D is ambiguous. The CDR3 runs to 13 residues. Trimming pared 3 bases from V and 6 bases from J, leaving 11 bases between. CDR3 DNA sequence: TGTGCCAGCAGTTTTAGTGCAGGCAATGGCTACACCTTC. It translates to CASSFSAGNGYTF.

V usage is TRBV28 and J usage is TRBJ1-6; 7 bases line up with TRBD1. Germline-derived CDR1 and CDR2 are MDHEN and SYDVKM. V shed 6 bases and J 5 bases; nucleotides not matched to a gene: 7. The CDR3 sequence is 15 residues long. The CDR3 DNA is TGTGCCAGCAGCCAAACCGGGACAGATAATTCACCCCTCCACTTT. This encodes CASSQTGTDNSPLHF.

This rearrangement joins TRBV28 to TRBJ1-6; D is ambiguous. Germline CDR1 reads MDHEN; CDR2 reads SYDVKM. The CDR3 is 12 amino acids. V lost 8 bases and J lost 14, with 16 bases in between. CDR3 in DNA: TGTGCCAGCCGACCATCTGTTGGGACCCTCCACTTT. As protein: CASRPSVGTLHF.

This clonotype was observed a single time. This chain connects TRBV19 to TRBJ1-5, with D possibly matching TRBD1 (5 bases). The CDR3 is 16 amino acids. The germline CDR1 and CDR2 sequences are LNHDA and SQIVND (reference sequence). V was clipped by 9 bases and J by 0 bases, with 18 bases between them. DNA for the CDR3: TGTGCCAGCCTGGGAGGAGGACAATATAGCAATCAGCCCCAGCATTTT. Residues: CASLGGGQYSNQPQHF.

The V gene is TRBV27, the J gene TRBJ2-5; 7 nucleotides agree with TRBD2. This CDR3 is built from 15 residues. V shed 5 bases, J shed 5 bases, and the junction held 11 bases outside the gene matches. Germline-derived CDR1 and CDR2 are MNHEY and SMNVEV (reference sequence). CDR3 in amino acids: CASSLRTRGVETQYF. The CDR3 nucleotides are TGTGCCAGCAGTCTCAGGACACGGGGGGTCGAGACCCAGTACTTC.

CDR3 coding DNA: TGTGCCAGCAGTTTCGGGGACTTTCGCGCTGAAGCTTTCTTT. As protein: CASSFGDFRAEAFF. The V and J genes are TRBV12-3 or TRBV12-4 and TRBJ1-1; weak D call: TRBD1 (5 bases). V was pared by 3 bases and J by 6 bases, with 14 bases between. The CDR3 runs to 14 residues.

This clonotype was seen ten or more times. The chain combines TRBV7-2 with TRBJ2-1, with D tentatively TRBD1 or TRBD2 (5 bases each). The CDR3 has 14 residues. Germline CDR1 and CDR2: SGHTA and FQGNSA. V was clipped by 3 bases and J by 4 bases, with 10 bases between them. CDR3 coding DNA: TGTGCCAGCAGCTTCTTTGGGGGATACAATGAGCAGTTCTTC. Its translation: CASSFFGGYNEQFF.

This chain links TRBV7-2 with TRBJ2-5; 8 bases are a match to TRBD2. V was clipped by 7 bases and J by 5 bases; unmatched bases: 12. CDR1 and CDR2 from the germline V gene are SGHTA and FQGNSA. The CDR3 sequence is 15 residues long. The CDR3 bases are TGTGCCAGCATCCTCCATGCGACTAGCGCGGAGACCCAGTACTTC. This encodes CASILHATSAETQYF.

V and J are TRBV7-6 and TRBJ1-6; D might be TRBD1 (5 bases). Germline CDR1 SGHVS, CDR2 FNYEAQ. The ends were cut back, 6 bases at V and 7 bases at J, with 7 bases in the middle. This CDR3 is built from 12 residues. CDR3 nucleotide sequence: TGTGCCAGCAGGGAGGGGAATTCACCCCTCCACTTT. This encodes CASREGNSPLHF.

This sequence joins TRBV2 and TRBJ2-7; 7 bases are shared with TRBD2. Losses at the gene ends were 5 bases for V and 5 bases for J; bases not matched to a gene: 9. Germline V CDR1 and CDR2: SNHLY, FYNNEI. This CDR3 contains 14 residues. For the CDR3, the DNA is TGTGCCAGCAGTATTGAGATGAGCGGGGACGAGCAGTACTTC. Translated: CASSIEMSGDEQYF.

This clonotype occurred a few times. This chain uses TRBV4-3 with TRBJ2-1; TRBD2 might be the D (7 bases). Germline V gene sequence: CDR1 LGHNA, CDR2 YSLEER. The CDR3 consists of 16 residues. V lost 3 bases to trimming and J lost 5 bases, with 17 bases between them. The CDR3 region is CASSQVWGEGDNEQFF. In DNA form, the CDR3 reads TGCGCCAGCAGCCAGGTGTGGGGGGAGGGGGACAATGAGCAGTTCTTC.

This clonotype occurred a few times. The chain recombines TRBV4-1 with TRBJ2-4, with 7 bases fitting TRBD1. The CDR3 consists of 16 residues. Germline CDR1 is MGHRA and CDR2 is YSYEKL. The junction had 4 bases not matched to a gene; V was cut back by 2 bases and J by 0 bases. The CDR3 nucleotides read TGCGCCAGCAGCCAAACCGGGACAGTAGCCAAAAACATTCAGTACTTC. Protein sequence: CASSQTGTVAKNIQYF.

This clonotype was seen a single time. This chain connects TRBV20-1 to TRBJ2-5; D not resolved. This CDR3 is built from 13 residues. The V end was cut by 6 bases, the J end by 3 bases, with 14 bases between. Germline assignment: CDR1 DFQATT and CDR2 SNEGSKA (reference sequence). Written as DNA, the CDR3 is TGCAGTGCCCATAGTAATTTCAAAGAGACCCAGTACTTC. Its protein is CSAHSNFKETQYF.

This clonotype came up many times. This chain's CDR3 is CASSSSTGEHGYTF. CDR3 sequence (DNA): TGTGCCAGCAGCTCCTCAACAGGGGAGCATGGCTACACCTTC. The rearrangement links TRBV7-2 to TRBJ1-2, with 7 bases matching TRBD1. From germline, CDR1 is SGHTA and CDR2 FQGNSA. V lost 4 bases, J lost 6 bases, and 8 bases stayed unmatched. The CDR3 is 14 residues long. The full variable domain, its missing parts supplied by reference TRBV7-2 and TRBJ1-2, is GAGVSQSPSNKVTEKGKDVELRCDPISGHTALYWYRQSLGQGLEFLIYFQGNSAPDKSGLPSDRFSAERTGGSVSTLTIQRTQQEDSAVYLCASSSSTGEHGYTFGSGTRLTVV.

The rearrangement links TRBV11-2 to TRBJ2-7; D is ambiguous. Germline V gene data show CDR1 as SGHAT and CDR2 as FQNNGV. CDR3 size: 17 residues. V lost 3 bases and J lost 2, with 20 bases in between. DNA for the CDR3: TGTGCCAGCAGCTTCTACCTCGGGCTCCTCCATCCCTACGAGCAGTACTTC. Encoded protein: CASSFYLGLLHPYEQYF. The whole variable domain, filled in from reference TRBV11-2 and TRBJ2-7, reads EAGVAQSPRYKIIEKRQSVAFWCNPISGHATLYWYQQILGQGPKLLIQFQNNGVVDDSQLPKDRFSAERLKGVDSTLKIQPAKLEDSAVYLCASSFYLGLLHPYEQYFGPGTRLTVT.

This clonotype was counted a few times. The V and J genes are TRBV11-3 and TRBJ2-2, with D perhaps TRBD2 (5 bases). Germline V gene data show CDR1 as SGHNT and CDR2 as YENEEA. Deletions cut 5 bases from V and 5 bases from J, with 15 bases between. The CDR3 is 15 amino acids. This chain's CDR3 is CASSQSGSWTGELFF. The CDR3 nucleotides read TGTGCCAGCAGCCAAAGCGGCAGTTGGACCGGGGAGCTGTTTTTT.

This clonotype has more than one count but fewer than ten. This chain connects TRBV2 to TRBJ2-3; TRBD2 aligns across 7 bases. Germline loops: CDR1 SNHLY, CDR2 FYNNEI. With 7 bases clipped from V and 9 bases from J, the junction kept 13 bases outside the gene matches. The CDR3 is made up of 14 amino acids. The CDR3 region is CASTTTPLAVTQYF. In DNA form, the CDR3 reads TGTGCCAGCACCACGACTCCGCTAGCGGTCACGCAGTATTTT.

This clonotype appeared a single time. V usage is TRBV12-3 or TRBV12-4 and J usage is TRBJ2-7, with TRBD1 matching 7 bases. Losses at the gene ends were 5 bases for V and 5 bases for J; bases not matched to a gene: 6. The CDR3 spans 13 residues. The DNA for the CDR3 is TGTGCCAGCAGTCATATGGACAGGAACGAGCAGTACTTC. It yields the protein CASSHMDRNEQYF.

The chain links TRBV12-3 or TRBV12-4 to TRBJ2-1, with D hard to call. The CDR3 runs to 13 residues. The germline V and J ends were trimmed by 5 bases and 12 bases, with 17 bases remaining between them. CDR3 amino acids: CASSPAGPGRQFF. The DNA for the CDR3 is TGTGCCAGCAGTCCCGCAGGTCCGGGTCGGCAGTTCTTC.

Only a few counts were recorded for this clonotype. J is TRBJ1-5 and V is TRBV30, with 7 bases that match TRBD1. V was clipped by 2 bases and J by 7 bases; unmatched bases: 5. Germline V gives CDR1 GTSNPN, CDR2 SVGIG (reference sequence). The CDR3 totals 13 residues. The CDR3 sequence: CAWSPDRDQPQHF. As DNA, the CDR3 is TGTGCCTGGAGTCCTGACAGGGACCAGCCCCAGCATTTT.